Each of the 20 T cell receptor beta chains below was sequenced from the same sample in a study of blood T cell repertoires in COVID-19. Sequencing was performed with immunoSEQ multiplex PCR; in TCRdb, only in-frame clones are kept and a portion is missing. The table records 300,000 to 500,000 clones, approximately 88% of them present only once. The source material was PBMCs or T cells enriched from blood (not recorded which). The origin of the receptors is a middle-aged woman with acute COVID-19.

This clone was seen a single time. This may come from a read error, since a much larger clone is one base off. The same CDR3 is also encoded by other DNA sequences in this sample. This CDR3 reads CASSLGQGYGYTF. CDR3 bases: TGTGCCAGCAGTTTGGGACAGGGGTATGGCTACACCTTC. The chain has TRBV12-3 or TRBV12-4 and TRBJ1-2, with TRBD1 identical over 10 bases. The CDR3 runs 13 residues. The V segment lost 3 bases and the J segment 5 bases; nucleotides outside the gene matches: 0.

This clone was seen more than once but under ten times. The chain uses TRBV6-5 and TRBJ1-1; TRBD1 aligns across 8 bases. The CDR3 runs to 15 residues. V was clipped by 5 bases and J by 1 base; unmatched bases: 6. Germline V lookup: CDR1 MNHEY, CDR2 SVGAGI. CDR3: CASSQRGTGNTEAFF. The CDR3 bases are TGTGCCAGCAGTCAACGCGGGACAGGGAACACTGAAGCTTTCTTT.

This chain joins TRBV5-4 and TRBJ2-3, with 9 bases matching TRBD1. This CDR3 is 16 amino acids long. V shed 4 bases, J shed 4 bases, and the junction held 10 bases outside the gene matches. Germline lookup yields CDR1 SGHNT and CDR2 YYREEE (reference sequence). The CDR3 sequence: CASSPPGTGPSDTQYF. CDR3 coding DNA: TGTGCCAGCAGCCCACCCGGGACAGGGCCGTCAGATACGCAGTATTTT.

This clone has only a few counts. The chain carries TRBV27 and TRBJ1-1; D ambiguous. This CDR3 is 13 amino acids long. The V end was cut by 0 bases, the J end by 4 bases, with 6 bases between. Germline assignment: CDR1 MNHEY and CDR2 SMNVEV (reference sequence). CDR3 nucleotides: TGTGCCAGCAGTTTATCGGAGTTCACTGAAGCTTTCTTT. This codes for CASSLSEFTEAFF.

This clone was found a few times. The chain is built from TRBV19 and TRBJ2-7, with 14 positions matching TRBD2. CDR3 length equals 17 residues. V dropped 4 bases and J dropped 2; count of bases not matched to a gene: 7. Germline CDR1 reads LNHDA; CDR2 reads SQIVND (reference sequence). The CDR3 coding sequence is TGTGCCAGTAGTAGGGGACTAGCGGGGGCCACGACCTACGAGCAGTACTTC. Protein: CASSRGLAGATTYEQYF. The full variable domain, with the rest looked up from reference TRBV19 and TRBJ2-7, is DGGITQSPKYLFRKEGQNVTLSCEQNLNHDAMYWYRQDPGQGLRLIYYSQIVNDFQKGDIAEGYSVSREKKESFPLTVTSAQKNPTAFYLCASSRGLAGATTYEQYFGPGTRLTVT.

The V gene is TRBV29-1, the J gene TRBJ2-1; 9 nucleotides match TRBD1. The CDR3 extends over 15 amino acids. Losses at the gene ends were 4 bases for V and 9 bases for J; bases not matched to a gene: 13. Germline V lookup: CDR1 SQVTM, CDR2 ANQGSEA. Written as DNA, the CDR3 is TGCAGCGTTGTAGGCACAGGGGGCGATTCGGGTGAGCAGTTCTTC. Translating it yields CSVVGTGGDSGEQFF.

The J gene is TRBJ1-3, the V gene TRBV18; maybe TRBD1 (5 bases). Deletions cut 2 bases from V and 0 bases from J, with 11 bases between. There are 16 residues in the CDR3. The V gene's germline CDR1 is KGHSH and CDR2 LQKENI. The CDR3 nucleotides read TGTGCCAGCTCACCAGGCAGGGCGAGCTCTGGAAACACCATATATTTT. This codes for CASSPGRASSGNTIYF. Drawing the rest from reference TRBV18 and TRBJ1-3, the complete variable domain is NAGVMQNPRHLVRRRGQEARLRCSPMKGHSHVYWYRQLPEEGLKFMVYLQKENIIDESGMPKERFSAEFPKEGPSILRIQQVVRGDSAAYFCASSPGRASSGNTIYFGEGSWLTVV.

J is TRBJ2-2 and V is TRBV5-8, with 12 bases matching TRBD2. CDR1 and CDR2 (germline): SGHTS, YDEGEE. The ends lost 4 bases at V and 1 base at J; junction bases unmatched: 8. This CDR3 is built from 18 residues. The CDR3 region is CASSPRTSGAQNTGELFF. In nucleotides, the CDR3 is TGTGCCAGCAGCCCACGGACTAGCGGGGCCCAGAACACCGGGGAGCTGTTTTTT.

The chain is built from TRBV2 and TRBJ1-2; D not resolved. Germline assignment: CDR1 SNHLY and CDR2 FYNNEI. This CDR3 has 15 residues. V lost 4 bases, J lost 2 bases, and 14 bases lay in between. CDR3 nucleotides: TGTGCCAGCAGTGTACCAGAGACTTTAAACTATGGCTACACCTTC. Translated, it gives CASSVPETLNYGYTF.

The rearrangement links TRBV15 to TRBJ2-7, with 9 bases lining up with TRBD1. Losses at the gene ends were 2 bases for V and 2 bases for J; bases not matched to a gene: 4. Germline assignment: CDR1 LNHNV and CDR2 YYDKDF (reference sequence). CDR3 length: 15 residues. Written as DNA, the CDR3 is TGTGCCACCAGCAGATCGGGGACAGGGACCTACGAGCAGTACTTC. Translating it yields CATSRSGTGTYEQYF.

The chain employs TRBV19 and TRBJ1-5; 9 positions match TRBD1. This CDR3 spans 16 amino acids. Trimming cost V 3 bases and J 5 bases; bases outside gene matches: 8. Germline-derived CDR1 and CDR2 are LNHDA and SQIVND (reference sequence). The CDR3 reads CASSILSGQGYQPQHF. The CDR3, as DNA: TGTGCCAGTAGTATTCTTTCGGGACAGGGATATCAGCCCCAGCATTTT.

This rearrangement joins TRBV11-2 to TRBJ2-7; possibly TRBD1 for D (5 bases). Per germline, CDR1 SGHAT and CDR2 FQNNGV. CDR3 length equals 19 residues. The V end was cut by 0 bases, the J end by 7 bases, with 28 bases between. The CDR3 DNA is TGTGCCAGCAGCTTAGAGAGTCCCGGTCAGGGATTTCCCTACGTGGAGCAGTACTTC. Residues: CASSLESPGQGFPYVEQYF.

This chain links TRBV4-2 with TRBJ2-3; tentative D call: TRBD2 (6 bases). The CDR3 covers 16 residues. Trimming pared 0 bases from V and 6 bases from J, leaving 16 bases between. Germline values: CDR1 LGHNA, CDR2 YNFKEQ. The CDR3 nucleotides read TGTGCCAGCAGCCAAGATTATTTGGGCGGGACGGATACGCAGTATTTT. It codes for CASSQDYLGGTDTQYF.

This clone was recorded once. The chain employs TRBV5-1 and TRBJ2-6; D call uncertain. The CDR3 length is 17 residues. CDR1 SGHRS and CDR2 YFSETQ come from the germline V gene. V lost 4 bases and J lost 0, with 14 bases in between. CDR3 DNA: TGCGCCAGCAGCGCTGCATGGGCAAGCTCTGGGGCCAACGTCCTGACTTTC. Encoded protein: CASSAAWASSGANVLTF.

The genes are TRBV6-5 and TRBJ2-7; 12 positions agree with TRBD2. This CDR3 is built from 12 residues. The V gene's germline CDR1 is MNHEY and CDR2 SVGAGI. Trimming removed 7 bases from V and 6 bases from J; junction bases left unmatched: 1. DNA of the CDR3: TGTGCCAGCACTAGCGGGGGGGGCGAGCAGTACTTC. This encodes CASTSGGGEQYF.

V gene TRBV19 combines with J gene TRBJ1-2; a weak D match, TRBD1 (5 bases). Trimming pared 2 bases from V and 3 bases from J, leaving 10 bases between. CDR1 LNHDA and CDR2 SQIVND come from the germline V gene (reference sequence). The CDR3 has 14 residues. The CDR3 DNA is TGTGCCAGTAGTATATCTTACAGGTACTATGGCTACACCTTC. Translation: CASSISYRYYGYTF.

This clone showed up just once. This chain connects TRBV6-6 to TRBJ2-1, with D possibly matching TRBD1 (6 bases). Germline-derived CDR1 and CDR2 are MNHNY and SVGAGI (reference sequence). With 3 bases removed from V and 2 bases from J, the gap between germline ends came to 8 bases. This CDR3 has 14 residues. As DNA, the CDR3 is TGTGCCAGCAGTTATAGGGACACCTACAATGAGCAGTTCTTC. As protein: CASSYRDTYNEQFF.

Only one count was recorded for this clone. The V call is TRBV7-9, the J call TRBJ2-7; D might be TRBD1 (5 bases). Germline V gene sequence: CDR1 SEHNR, CDR2 FQNEAQ (reference sequence). The CDR3 has 13 amino acids. V was shortened by 4 bases and J by 2 bases, with 9 bases between the two germline ends. CDR3: CASSSRGTYEQYF. Written as DNA, the CDR3 is TGTGCCAGCAGCTCTAGGGGAACCTACGAGCAGTACTTC.

CDR3 nucleotide sequence: TGTGCCAGTACTAGCGGGGGCTCCTACAATGAGCAGTTCTTC. This codes for CASTSGGSYNEQFF. The chain links TRBV7-8 to TRBJ2-1; 11 nucleotides match TRBD2. The V gene's germline CDR1 is SGHVS and CDR2 FQNEAQ. The CDR3 covers 14 residues. Trimming cost V 9 bases and J 0 bases; bases outside gene matches: 1.

V and J are TRBV11-2 and TRBJ2-3; 10 bases are shared with TRBD1. The germline V gene has CDR1 SGHAT and CDR2 FQNNGV. The trim removed 4 bases at V and 14 bases at J, leaving 9 bases unmatched. This CDR3 has 13 amino acids. The CDR3 is CASSSRDRGQAYF. DNA of the CDR3: TGTGCCAGCAGCTCCCGAGACAGGGGGCAAGCGTATTTT.